The following is a T cell receptor beta chain sequence with its context. Its antigen remains unidentified. The record has no base qualities; no much larger clone is one base away. These data belong to a study of blood T cell repertoires in COVID-19 (dated by TCRdb to 2018 to 2021). With respect to the entire study: Collaborator samples came from the United States, Italy and Spain and covered acute and convalescent phases of COVID-19. Subjects who had been exposed to COVID-19, were actively infected with it, or had recovered from it provided the deeply sampled blood TCRbeta repertoires that made up the dataset. Where available, HLA class I and class II types were taken from metadata supplied by the sample provider and were not determined by assay-based typing. Nearly every sample came with metadata listing a de-identified subject ID, COVID-19 status, age in years and sex. The samples were drawn from two sources: the first 160 participants of the ongoing ImmuneRACE study, and 1,000 to 1,500 subjects contributed by 6 global collaborators. The material from the prospective study consisted of cDNA or gDNA derived from T cells, B-cell-depleted T cells, or PBMCs. The repertoires were released in a freely available public database meant as a resource for research on the immune response to SARS-CoV-2.

TCRbeta CDR3 regions were amplified from genomic DNA using the immunoSEQ Assay, a bias-controlled multiplex PCR. From the authors' description of their analysis: The number of nucleated cells in each sample was estimated by amplification of reference gene primers within the assay. Sequence reads were collapsed and filtered to measure the absolute abundance of every unique TCRbeta CDR3 rearrangement. For each sample, productive Simpson clonality was calculated as the square root of Simpson's diversity index across productive rearrangements. TCRdb took over this immuneACCESS table, retaining in-frame rearrangements with V and J assigned. Such tables are incomplete; in checked studies, under half of the missing clones stem from an unresolved V gene, and the remainder is unexplained. The DNA gave D and trimming, while V, J and clone size come from that table. Here the sample has fewer than 300,000 clones; approximately 90% occur a single time. The top ten clonotypes cover approximately 2% of the sample.

Trimming removed 4 bases from V and 0 bases from J, leaving 11 bases between the germline ends. Via the germline V gene, CDR1 is SGDLS and CDR2 YYNGEE. Counted from cysteine to phenylalanine, this CDR3 has 15 amino acids. Only the CDR3 region is kept as DNA, spanning 45 bases read in frame from base 1. The investigation overall reported the following: The amount of clinical and demographic metadata varied by source and participant and was provided uncurated.

In Seattle, one collaborating source enrolled patients while the infection was active and tracked those patients longitudinally over the course of disease. Whole blood was collected in K2EDTA tubes by collaborating institutions according to the institutions' own protocols. For TCRbeta analysis, collaborator samples were shipped as frozen whole blood, as isolated PBMCs, or as DNA extracted from either sample type. This clonotype originated in a woman aged 30 to 39 with COVID-19, enrolled during active disease. The V and J genes are TRBV9 and TRBJ1-5; D gene: possibly TRBD1, on 5 matching bases. The sample was peripheral blood. For the CDR3, the sequence is CASSPGLFSNQPQHF. The DNA sequence follows: TGTGCCAGCAGCCCGGGACTGTTTAGCAATCAGCCCCAGCATTTT.